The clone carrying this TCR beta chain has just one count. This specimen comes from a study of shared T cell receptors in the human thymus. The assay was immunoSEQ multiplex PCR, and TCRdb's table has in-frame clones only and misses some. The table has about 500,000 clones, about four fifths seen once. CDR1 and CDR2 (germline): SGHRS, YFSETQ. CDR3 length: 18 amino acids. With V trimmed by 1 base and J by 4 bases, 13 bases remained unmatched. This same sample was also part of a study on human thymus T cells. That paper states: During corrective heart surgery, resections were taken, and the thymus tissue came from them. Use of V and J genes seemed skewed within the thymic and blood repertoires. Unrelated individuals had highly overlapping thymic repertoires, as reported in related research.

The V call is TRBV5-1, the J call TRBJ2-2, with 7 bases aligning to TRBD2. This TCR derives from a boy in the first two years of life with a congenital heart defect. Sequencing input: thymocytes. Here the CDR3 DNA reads TGCGCCAGCAGCTTGTACTCCGGGGAGGGCGCCGGCACCGGGGAGCTGTTTTTT. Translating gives CASSLYSGEGAGTGELFF.